This TCR beta chain was identified in a study of long-term antiretroviral therapy in people with HIV. An immunoSEQ assay, version v3.0, was performed at survey level. Method: immunoSEQ multiplex PCR; TCRdb's copy keeps in-frame clones and lacks some. The table includes 30,000 to 40,000 clones, roughly 87% detected once. This clone was counted a few times. Since the CDR3 does not end with the conserved phenylalanine or tryptophan, this likely comes from a read error. Because the CDR3's place on the DNA is in doubt, the DNA is left out and the CDR3 is given as listed by TCRdb. Germline values: CDR1 MNHEY, CDR2 SMNVEV (reference sequence). With termini counted, the CDR3 has 8 amino acids.

This sequence originates from a man younger than 30 with HIV. Sequences were derived from unsorted PBMCs, sampled 1 year after starting antiretroviral therapy. This chain connects TRBV27 to TRBJ2-7. Here the CDR3 reads CASSFRGS.